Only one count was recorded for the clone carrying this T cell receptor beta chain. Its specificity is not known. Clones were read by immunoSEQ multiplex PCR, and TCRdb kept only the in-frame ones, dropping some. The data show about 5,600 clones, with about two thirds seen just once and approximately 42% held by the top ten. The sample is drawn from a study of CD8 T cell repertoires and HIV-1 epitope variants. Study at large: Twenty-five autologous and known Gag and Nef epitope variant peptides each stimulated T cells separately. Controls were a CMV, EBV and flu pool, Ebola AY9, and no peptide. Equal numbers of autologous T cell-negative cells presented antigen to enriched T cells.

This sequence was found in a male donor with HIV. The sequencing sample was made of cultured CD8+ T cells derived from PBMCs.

In nucleotides, the CDR3 is TGCGCCAGCAGCCAAGATGAAGGACAGATCTCCTACAATGAGCAGTTCTTC. This translates into CASSQDEGQISYNEQFF. V is TRBV4-1 and J is TRBJ2-1; D perhaps matches TRBD1 (6 bases). This CDR3 has 17 residues. V dropped 0 bases and J dropped 0 bases, with 12 bases sitting between them. Per germline, CDR1 MGHRA and CDR2 YSYEKL.